The clone carrying this T cell receptor beta chain has a single count. A read error may produce the germline difference seen at one junction end. The sample is drawn from a study of OX40 agonist ivuxolimab in advanced cancers. This table comes from immunoSEQ multiplex PCR, and its TCRdb copy is limited to in-frame clones, with some not included. Of tens of thousands of clones in the sample, roughly nine tenths were seen once. The CDR3 has 12 residues. Germline V gene sequence: CDR1 SGHAT, CDR2 FQNNGV. The chain combines TRBV11-2 with TRBJ2-4; the D gene is possibly TRBD1 (6 bases). This TCR was sampled from an adult with an advanced solid tumor such as melanoma, head and neck, liver or kidney cancer. Sequenced here: CD4+ or CD8+ T cells sorted from blood, sampled in a trial of the OX40 agonist ivuxolimab. The CDR3 DNA follows: TGTGCCAGCAGCTTGCCGGGACACGTCCTGAACTTC. It is translated as CASSLPGHVLNF.